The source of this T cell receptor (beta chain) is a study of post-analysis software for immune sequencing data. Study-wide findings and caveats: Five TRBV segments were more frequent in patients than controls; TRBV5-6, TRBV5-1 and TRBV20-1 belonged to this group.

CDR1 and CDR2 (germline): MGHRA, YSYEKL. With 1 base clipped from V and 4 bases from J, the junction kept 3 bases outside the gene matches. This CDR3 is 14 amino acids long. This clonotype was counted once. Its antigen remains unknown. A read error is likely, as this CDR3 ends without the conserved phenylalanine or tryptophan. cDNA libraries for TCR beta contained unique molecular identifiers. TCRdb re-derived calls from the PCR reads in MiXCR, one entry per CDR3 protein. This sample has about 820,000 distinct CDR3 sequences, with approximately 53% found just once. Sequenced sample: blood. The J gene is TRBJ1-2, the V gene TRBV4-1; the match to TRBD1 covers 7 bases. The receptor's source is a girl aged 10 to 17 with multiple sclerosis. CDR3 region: CASSQASGGYGYTC. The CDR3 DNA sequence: TGCGCCAGCAGCCAAGCATCAGGGGGCTATGGCTACACCTGC.